The 29 T cell receptor beta chains listed next were all sequenced from one sample in a study of cytomegalovirus exposure and HLA in healthy donors. Amplification used 60 Vbeta primers and 13 Jbeta primers. Measured with immunoSEQ multiplex PCR; TCRdb has only the in-frame clones, and not every one. The table lists roughly 160,000 clones, 81% of them singletons. Sequencing was carried out using PBMCs. The receptors come from a woman in her fifties or sixties in good health and CMV-seronegative.

The chain links TRBV19 to TRBJ1-4; the D is unclear. Germline assignment: CDR1 LNHDA and CDR2 SQIVND (reference sequence). Between the trimmed V and J ends, which lost 2 bases and 14 bases, there was a span of 12 bases. The CDR3 totals 12 residues. CDR3 in DNA: TGTGCCAGTAGTATACCCCAAAGAGAGCTGTTTTTT. Its protein product is CASSIPQRELFF.

This clone appeared once. The genes are TRBV27 and TRBJ2-1; 12 bases line up with TRBD2. The germline V gene has CDR1 MNHEY and CDR2 SMNVEV (reference sequence). With 3 bases clipped from V and 2 bases from J, the junction kept 5 bases outside the gene matches. This CDR3 is built from 17 residues. CDR3: CASSLRLAGGPYNEQFF. CDR3 nucleotide sequence: TGTGCCAGCAGTTTGAGGCTAGCGGGGGGGCCCTACAATGAGCAGTTCTTC.

The genes are TRBV7-2 and TRBJ2-3; TRBD1 is a possible D gene (5 bases). The germline gives CDR1 SGHTA, CDR2 FQGNSA. Trimming cost V 4 bases and J 0 bases, with 11 bases left between them. The length of the CDR3 is 15 residues. The DNA for the CDR3 is TGTGCCAGCAGCTCCCTGCCAGGGAGCACAGATACGCAGTATTTT. Translating it yields CASSSLPGSTDTQYF.

This chain joins TRBV10-3 and TRBJ1-2, with D possibly being TRBD1 (5 bases). V lost 3 bases, J lost 8 bases, and 13 bases lay in between. The V gene's germline CDR1 is ENHRY and CDR2 SYGVKD. The CDR3 covers 13 residues. As DNA, the CDR3 is TGTGCCATCAGTGAAGGGGCTTTAACGGGCTACACCTTC. Translating it yields CAISEGALTGYTF.

The chain couples TRBV27 to TRBJ1-2, with 7 bases matching TRBD1. With V trimmed by 5 bases and J by 2 bases, 8 bases remained unmatched. The CDR3 loop spans 15 amino acids. From germline, CDR1 is MNHEY and CDR2 SMNVEV (reference sequence). CDR3 sequence: CASSMGSTGNYGYTF. CDR3 coding DNA: TGTGCCAGCAGTATGGGATCGACAGGGAACTATGGCTACACCTTC.

The rearrangement uses TRBV9 and TRBJ2-5, with unresolved D. Germline V lookup: CDR1 SGDLS, CDR2 YYNGEE. This CDR3 has 14 residues. V dropped 3 bases and J dropped 1 base, with 10 bases sitting between them. The CDR3 bases are TGTGCCAGCAGCGGGGCGTCCCCCCAAGAGACCCAGTACTTC. Its translation: CASSGASPQETQYF.

This clone has only a few counts. The genes are TRBV4-1 and TRBJ1-1; 7 nucleotides agree with TRBD1. Unmatched junction bases numbered 4, after V lost 2 bases and J lost 7 bases. Germline-derived CDR1 and CDR2 are MGHRA and YSYEKL. CDR3 length equals 13 residues. The CDR3 loop reads CASSQTGALEAFF. The CDR3 DNA follows: TGCGCCAGCAGCCAAACAGGGGCACTTGAAGCTTTCTTT.

V usage is TRBV9 and J usage is TRBJ1-5; D unclear. Trimming left V 4 bases short and J 0 bases short, with 8 bases between. The CDR3 is 14 residues long. Per germline, CDR1 SGDLS and CDR2 YYNGEE. CDR3 residues: CASSPRDSNQPQHF. In DNA form, the CDR3 reads TGTGCCAGCAGCCCCCGGGATAGCAATCAGCCCCAGCATTTT.

The rearrangement links TRBV5-1 to TRBJ2-7; 9 bases map to TRBD1. Trimming at V came to 1 base and at J to 2 bases, leaving 13 bases not matched to a gene. This CDR3 contains 18 residues. In germline, CDR1 is SGHRS, CDR2 YFSETQ. CDR3 loop: CASSLSNRGLTYPYEQYF. CDR3 bases: TGCGCCAGCAGCTTGTCTAACAGGGGGCTCACTTACCCCTACGAGCAGTACTTC. Full variable domain (missing parts from reference TRBV5-1 and TRBJ2-7): KAGVTQTPRYLIKTRGQQVTLSCSPISGHRSVSWYQQTPGQGLQFLFEYFSETQRNKGNFPGRFSGRQFSNSRSEMNVSTLELGDSALYLCASSLSNRGLTYPYEQYFGPGTRLTVT.

The J gene is TRBJ2-1, the V gene TRBV7-7; 10 bases agree with TRBD2. Germline V gene data show CDR1 as SSHAT and CDR2 as FNYEAQ (reference sequence). The CDR3 is 16 amino acids. The ends lost 5 bases at V and 9 bases at J; junction bases unmatched: 13. The CDR3 here is CASSPQTSSGSPEQFF. In DNA form, the CDR3 reads TGTGCCAGCAGCCCCCAAACGTCTAGCGGGAGTCCTGAGCAGTTCTTC.

The chain has TRBV11-2 and TRBJ2-7, with TRBD2 as a possible D gene (7 bases). In germline, CDR1 is SGHAT, CDR2 FQNNGV. Trimming left V 3 bases short and J 2 bases short, with 11 bases between. The CDR3 sequence is 14 residues long. CDR3: CASSLGGAAYEQYF. The CDR3 DNA follows: TGTGCCAGCAGCTTGGGGGGGGCAGCCTACGAGCAGTACTTC.

The rearrangement uses TRBV2 and TRBJ2-5; 10 nucleotides line up with TRBD1. The J call may be wrong; the DNA end is better matched by TRBJ2-7. This CDR3 contains 15 residues. The germline V gene encodes CDR1 SNHLY and CDR2 FYNNEI. The CDR3 here is CASSSPGQGLYEQYF. CDR3 DNA sequence: TGTGCCAGCAGTTCCCCGGGACAGGGGCTCTACGAGCAGTACTTC.

This clone has just a few counts. The J gene is TRBJ1-5, the V gene TRBV7-2; 9 bases match TRBD1. The V segment lost 4 bases and the J segment 4 bases; nucleotides outside the gene matches: 5. Per germline, CDR1 SGHTA and CDR2 FQGNSA. The CDR3 spans 15 residues. The DNA of the CDR3 is TGTGCCAGCAGCTCTGGGACAGGGTGGAATCAGCCCCAGCATTTT. This gives the protein CASSSGTGWNQPQHF.

This clone is a singleton in its sample. V and J are TRBV6-1 and TRBJ1-2; D not resolved. Germline CDR1 and CDR2: MNHNS and SASEGT. V was trimmed by 6 bases and J by 0 bases, leaving 14 bases between them. The CDR3 contains 15 residues. The CDR3 sequence is CASSPNGPSNYGYTF. The CDR3 nucleotides read TGTGCCAGCAGCCCGAACGGTCCTTCTAACTATGGCTACACCTTC.

The chain couples TRBV5-6 to TRBJ2-3; D remains unclear. CDR3 length: 12 amino acids. V dropped 4 bases and J dropped 2 bases, with 5 bases sitting between them. The germline V gene has CDR1 SGHDT and CDR2 YYEEEE. CDR3 nucleotides: TGTGCCAGCAGCCAAGCCACAGATACGCAGTATTTT. It specifies CASSQATDTQYF.

This CDR3 reads CASSPWDRATYEQYF. In DNA, the CDR3 is TGTGCCAGCAGTCCCTGGGACAGGGCCACCTACGAGCAGTACTTC. This chain joins TRBV28 and TRBJ2-7; 9 bases are shared with TRBD1. Germline-derived CDR1 and CDR2 are MDHEN and SYDVKM. CDR3 size: 15 residues. Trimming at V came to 5 bases and at J to 2 bases, leaving 7 bases not matched to a gene.

This chain joins TRBV19 and TRBJ1-5, with a weak D call TRBD1 (5 bases). Trimming cost V 9 bases and J 1 base, with 19 bases left between them. The germline CDR1 and CDR2 sequences are LNHDA and SQIVND (reference sequence). The CDR3 loop spans 16 amino acids. The CDR3 bases are TGTGCCAGCGCCCCCGGGGGGGTGGAAAGCAATCAGCCCCAGCATTTT. Its protein product is CASAPGGVESNQPQHF.

This chain uses TRBV27 with TRBJ2-7; the match to TRBD2 covers 12 bases. There are 17 residues in the CDR3. With 3 bases clipped from V and 4 bases from J, the junction kept 10 bases outside the gene matches. Germline CDR1 reads MNHEY; CDR2 reads SMNVEV (reference sequence). CDR3 sequence: CASSFKPTSGSGYEQYF. The CDR3 nucleotides are TGTGCCAGCAGTTTCAAGCCGACTAGCGGGAGTGGGTACGAGCAGTACTTC.

This clone was recorded once. The chain uses TRBV10-3 and TRBJ1-5, with D perhaps TRBD1 (6 bases). V was pared by 0 bases and J by 5 bases, with 14 bases between. From germline, CDR1 is ENHRY and CDR2 SYGVKD. The CDR3 sequence is 16 residues long. The CDR3 nucleotides read TGTGCCATCAGTGAGTCGAGGGGGAAGATCGATCAGCCCCAGCATTTT. This sequence encodes CAISESRGKIDQPQHF.

V is TRBV7-2 and J is TRBJ2-7; 10 nucleotides line up with TRBD2. The CDR3 has 15 amino acids. The V segment lost 5 bases and the J segment 7 bases; nucleotides outside the gene matches: 11. From germline, CDR1 is SGHTA and CDR2 FQGNSA. The CDR3 DNA reads as TGTGCCAGCAGCCCTGGACTAGCGGCCTCGGGGGAGCAGTACTTC. Translation: CASSPGLAASGEQYF.

This clone was seen a handful of times. The chain joins TRBV6-4 to TRBJ1-1; D unresolved. The V gene lost 6 bases and the J gene lost 0 bases, with 8 bases spanning the gap. CDR3 length equals 13 residues. From germline, CDR1 is MRHNA and CDR2 SNTAGT. CDR3 DNA sequence: TGTGCCAGCAGCCGGGAAATGAACACTGAAGCTTTCTTT. It specifies CASSREMNTEAFF.

The table lists this clone with a few counts. This chain joins TRBV10-1 and TRBJ2-7; 7 bases align to TRBD1. Trimming took 2 bases from V and 6 from J; bases not matched to a gene: 4. Looked up from germline, CDR1 is WNHNN and CDR2 is SYGVQD (reference sequence). This CDR3 region has 13 residues. CDR3: CASSENRGGEQYF. The CDR3 bases are TGCGCCAGCAGTGAGAACAGGGGCGGCGAGCAGTACTTC.

This chain uses TRBV27 with TRBJ2-3, with TRBD2 matching 8 bases. Germline trimming cut 6 bases from V and 2 bases from J; bases unmatched to any gene: 7. Per the germline V gene, CDR1 is MNHEY and CDR2 is SMNVEV (reference sequence). This CDR3 spans 15 amino acids. CDR3 nucleotide sequence: TGTGCCAGCAGCTTGCAAGCGGGGGTCACAGATACGCAGTATTTT. Translation gives CASSLQAGVTDTQYF.

The chain is built from TRBV7-2 and TRBJ1-6; D may be TRBD1 (6 bases). The CDR3 is 15 residues long. V dropped 5 bases and J dropped 5 bases, with 13 bases sitting between them. Germline V gene sequence: CDR1 SGHTA, CDR2 FQGNSA. The CDR3 protein is CASSAQQGDNSPLHF. CDR3 bases: TGTGCCAGCAGCGCCCAACAGGGAGATAATTCACCCCTCCACTTT.

The chain carries TRBV11-2 and TRBJ1-2, with a possible D match to TRBD1 (6 bases). Trimming left V 5 bases short and J 3 bases short, with 16 bases between. Germline lookup yields CDR1 SGHAT and CDR2 FQNNGV. This CDR3 has 15 amino acids. CDR3 coding DNA: TGTGCCAGCAGCCTCGGGGACACCATAGACTATGGCTACACCTTC. Translated, it gives CASSLGDTIDYGYTF.

This chain joins TRBV6-5 and TRBJ1-5; 7 nucleotides agree with TRBD1. This CDR3 has 13 residues. Trimming removed 5 bases from V and 6 bases from J; junction bases left unmatched: 4. Germline-derived CDR1 and CDR2 are MNHEY and SVGAGI. The CDR3 loop is CASSQTGVQPQHF. The DNA of the CDR3 is TGTGCCAGCAGTCAAACAGGGGTTCAGCCCCAGCATTTT.

V and J are TRBV4-2 and TRBJ1-5, with unresolved D. Germline V gene lookup returns CDR1 LGHNA and CDR2 YNFKEQ. This CDR3 has 13 residues. V was cut by 4 bases and J by 3 bases, with 7 bases left in between. This chain's CDR3 is CASSLEINQPQHF. In nucleotides, the CDR3 is TGTGCCAGCAGCCTCGAGATCAATCAGCCCCAGCATTTT.

CDR3 DNA sequence: TGTGCCATCAGTGAATCACAGGGGGGAGCTTTCTTT. Residues: CAISESQGGAFF. This chain links TRBV10-3 with TRBJ1-1; 8 bases map to TRBD1. CDR3 size: 12 residues. The V gene end was trimmed by 3 bases and the J gene end by 10 bases; junction bases not matched to a gene: 4. Germline values: CDR1 ENHRY, CDR2 SYGVKD.

This clone was seen only a few times. V gene TRBV5-1 combines with J gene TRBJ1-5; weak D call: TRBD1 (5 bases). The length of the CDR3 is 16 residues. CDR1 is SGHRS, CDR2 YFSETQ, per germline. V was shortened by 0 bases and J by 2 bases, with 12 bases between the two germline ends. The CDR3 DNA reads as TGCGCCAGCAGCTTGGATACAGGATTCGGCAATCAGCCCCAGCATTTT. Translating it yields CASSLDTGFGNQPQHF.